The 22 T cell receptor beta chains below all came from one sample that was sequenced in a study of T cells in Graves' hyperthyroidism and ophthalmopathy. RNA transcripts provided the source from which TCR beta CDR3 regions were amplified. When the TCR CDR3 underwent first-round RT-PCR, the HTBI primer set was used. TCRdb fed the multiplex PCR reads into MiXCR, producing one record per CDR3 protein. The sample comprises approximately 250,000 distinct CDR3 sequences, approximately 25% of which are singletons, and 30% to 40% rests with the top ten. Sample: blood. The origin of the receptors is a woman aged 40-49 years with Graves' ophthalmopathy.

The genes are TRBV20-1 and TRBJ1-5, with D unclear. V was pared by 0 bases and J by 4 bases, with 10 bases between. Germline V gene sequence: CDR1 DFQATT, CDR2 SNEGSKA (reference sequence). This CDR3 comprises 14 residues. The CDR3: CSARDILTNQPQHF. The CDR3 DNA reads TGCAGTGCTAGAGACATTCTTACGAATCAGCCCCAGCATTTT.

The table lists this clonotype with many counts. This could be a read error, since a much larger clone is one nucleotide away. V and J are TRBV28 and TRBJ2-7; 7 bases fit TRBD1. CDR1 and CDR2 (germline): MDHEN, SYDVKM. The CDR3 length is 13 residues. DNA of the CDR3: TGTGCCAGCAGTCTCGGACAGGCTTACGGGCAGTACTTC. Protein product: CASSLGQAYGQYF.

The table lists this clonotype with many counts. The rearrangement links TRBV12-3 or TRBV12-4 to TRBJ2-7; 12 bases line up with TRBD2. Germline trimming cut 5 bases from V and 4 bases from J; bases unmatched to any gene: 3. This CDR3 has 14 residues. CDR3 protein: CASSTSGRLYEQYF. CDR3 DNA: TGTGCCAGCAGTACTAGCGGGAGGTTATACGAGCAGTACTTC.

In regard to this clonotype: At one boundary the junction diverges from the germline segment, which might be a read error. The V call is TRBV4-1, the J call TRBJ2-7; 8 bases line up with TRBD1. The CDR3 is made up of 16 amino acids. Germline CDR1 and CDR2: MGHRA and YSYEKL. The CDR3 loop reads CASSQAPAQGEYEQSF. CDR3 bases: TGCGCCAGCAGCCAAGCCCCGGCACAGGGGGAGTACGAGCAGTCCTTC.

In this sample, this clonotype turned up many times. V and J are TRBV12-3 or TRBV12-4 and TRBJ2-7; TRBD1 aligns across 7 bases. The CDR3 has 13 residues. Trimming at V came to 6 bases and at J to 2 bases, leaving 4 bases not matched to a gene. The CDR3 sequence is CASSRGSPYEQYF. Written as DNA, the CDR3 is TGTGCCAGCAGCAGGGGGTCCCCCTACGAGCAGTACTTC.

This clonotype was seen at least ten times. The rearrangement uses TRBV9 and TRBJ2-2; possibly TRBD2 for D (6 bases). Germline loops: CDR1 SGDLS, CDR2 YYNGEE. The V end lost 0 bases, the J end lost 5 bases, and 8 bases lay between the germline ends. This CDR3 is 14 amino acids long. CDR3 protein: CASSVGGKTGELFF. DNA for the CDR3: TGTGCCAGCAGCGTAGGCGGGAAAACCGGGGAGCTGTTTTTT.

This clonotype came up many times. CDR3 nucleotide sequence: TGTGCCAGCAGCCAACCGCGGCAGGATCAGCCCCAGCATTTT. This gives the protein CASSQPRQDQPQHF. The V and J genes are TRBV28 and TRBJ1-5; D is undetermined. Germline-derived CDR1 and CDR2 are MDHEN and SYDVKM. The CDR3 consists of 14 residues. Trimming left V 6 bases short and J 5 bases short, with 14 bases between.

This clonotype has at least ten counts. The chain employs TRBV2 and TRBJ2-2; D is uncertain. Germline V gene data show CDR1 as SNHLY and CDR2 as FYNNEI. The length of the CDR3 is 17 residues. Trimming took off 9 bases at V and 9 bases at J, with 29 bases between the two ends. CDR3 in amino acids: CARALLPGPPTSRELFF. Here the CDR3 DNA reads TGTGCCAGAGCATTGCTGCCCGGGCCCCCGACCAGCAGGGAGCTGTTTTTT.

This clonotype occurred many times. DNA of the CDR3: TGTGCCAGCAGTTACGGACTAGCACTCACCGGGGAGCTGTTTTTT. This gives the protein CASSYGLALTGELFF. This chain links TRBV6-5 with TRBJ2-2; 8 bases map to TRBD2. The CDR3 has 15 residues. CDR1 and CDR2 from the germline V gene are MNHEY and SVGAGI. Trimming at V came to 2 bases and at J to 4 bases, leaving 3 bases not matched to a gene.

The V call is TRBV7-2, the J call TRBJ2-7; the D gene is possibly TRBD1 (6 bases). There are 15 residues in the CDR3. CDR1 SGHTA and CDR2 FQGNSA come from the germline V gene. With 1 base removed from V and 4 bases from J, the gap between germline ends came to 14 bases. The CDR3, as DNA: TGTGCCAGCAGCTTAGTACAGGGCTATGTATACGAGCAGTACTTC. Translation: CASSLVQGYVYEQYF.

This clonotype was counted at least ten times. The chain couples TRBV28 to TRBJ1-1; possible D gene TRBD1, 6 bases. This CDR3 comprises 15 residues. CDR1 MDHEN and CDR2 SYDVKM come from the germline V gene. The V end was cut by 7 bases, the J end by 4 bases, with 19 bases between. CDR3 coding DNA: TGTGCCAGCATTCAAAGGGGGGGCGCCGGCACTGAAGCTTTCTTT. It yields the protein CASIQRGGAGTEAFF.

This clonotype was picked up many times. This chain links TRBV2 with TRBJ1-1, with D possibly TRBD1 on 5 matching bases. V was trimmed by 3 bases and J by 0 bases, leaving 20 bases between them. Germline V gene lookup returns CDR1 SNHLY and CDR2 FYNNEI. CDR3 size: 18 residues. CDR3 sequence (DNA): TGTGCCAGCAGTGATCCATCCGGGTTGGGGGAGATGAACACTGAAGCTTTCTTT. It is translated as CASSDPSGLGEMNTEAFF. Together with reference TRBV2 and TRBJ1-1, the CDR3 gives the full variable domain: EPEVTQTPSHQVTQMGQEVILRCVPISNHLYFYWYRQILGQKVEFLVSFYNNEISEKSEIFDDQFSVERPDGSNFTLKIRSTKLEDSAMYFCASSDPSGLGEMNTEAFFGQGTRLTVV.

This clonotype was counted ten times or more. The rearrangement uses TRBV20-1 and TRBJ2-7; a possible D gene is TRBD1 (5 bases). Trimming removed 1 base at V and 0 bases at J, with 10 bases between. Looked up from germline, CDR1 is DFQATT and CDR2 is SNEGSKA (reference sequence). The CDR3 covers 14 residues. The CDR3 DNA follows: TGCAGTGCTAGAGGGGCAGGGTACTCCTACGAGCAGTACTTC. Amino acids: CSARGAGYSYEQYF.

The chain couples TRBV6-2 or TRBV6-3 to TRBJ2-7, with TRBD1 identical over 8 bases. CDR1 is MNHEY and CDR2 is SVGEGT in the germline V gene. With 11 bases clipped from V and 4 bases from J, the junction kept 13 bases outside the gene matches. The CDR3 runs 14 residues. In nucleotides, the CDR3 is TGTGCCTCAGCACATTCCAGACAGGGGTACGAGCAGTACTTC. Its protein product is CASAHSRQGYEQYF.

This clonotype showed up many times. This chain links TRBV11-2 with TRBJ2-7, with 8 bases that match TRBD2. Germline assignment: CDR1 SGHAT and CDR2 FQNNGV. Trimming cost V 1 base and J 0 bases; bases outside gene matches: 8. The CDR3 is 17 amino acids. The CDR3 region has the DNA TGTGCCAGCAGCTTAGTCGGGCGGCTAGCGGGCTCCTACGAGCAGTACTTC. It is translated as CASSLVGRLAGSYEQYF.

The chain joins TRBV11-2 to TRBJ2-4, with 10 bases matching TRBD1. Per germline, CDR1 SGHAT and CDR2 FQNNGV. There are 13 residues in the CDR3. V shed 2 bases, J shed 14 bases, and the junction held 6 bases outside the gene matches. CDR3 loop: CASSLSTGTGEYF. CDR3 coding DNA: TGTGCCAGCAGCTTAAGTACTGGGACAGGGGAGTACTTC.

This clonotype was picked up many times. V is TRBV30 and J is TRBJ1-2; D is unresolved. The CDR3 is made up of 13 amino acids. The germline V gene has CDR1 GTSNPN and CDR2 SVGIG (reference sequence). Deletions cut 5 bases from V and 6 bases from J, with 16 bases between. CDR3 protein: CAWLLQRGNGYTF. The DNA for the CDR3 is TGTGCCTGGCTTCTCCAGCGGGGTAATGGCTACACCTTC.

This clonotype was picked up many times. This chain uses TRBV7-2 with TRBJ1-2; D may be TRBD1 (5 bases). CDR1 and CDR2 (germline): SGHTA, FQGNSA. This CDR3 contains 14 residues. The germline V and J ends were trimmed by 5 bases and 3 bases, with 13 bases remaining between them. CDR3 protein: CASSAGTDDYGYTF. The CDR3 nucleotides read TGTGCCAGCAGCGCAGGGACCGACGACTATGGCTACACCTTC.

This clonotype was counted ten times or more. Here the CDR3 reads CATSGPGLLMETQYF. Here the CDR3 DNA reads TGTGCCACCAGCGGCCCGGGTCTATTAATGGAGACCCAGTACTTC. This chain connects TRBV15 to TRBJ2-5; D remains unclear. The CDR3 has 15 residues. V gave up 5 bases and J gave up 5 bases, with 18 bases separating them. Germline lookup yields CDR1 LNHNV and CDR2 YYDKDF (reference sequence).

The chain combines TRBV6-4 with TRBJ2-2; 8 positions match TRBD1. Losses at the gene ends were 0 bases for V and 3 bases for J; bases not matched to a gene: 3. This CDR3 spans 16 amino acids. Germline CDR1 MRHNA, CDR2 SNTAGT. The CDR3: CASSDSGQGDTGELFF. The CDR3 DNA reads TGTGCCAGCAGTGACTCCGGACAGGGAGACACCGGGGAGCTGTTTTTT.

There are many counts of this clonotype. The chain carries TRBV7-3 and TRBJ2-7, with TRBD2 matching 7 bases. J was trimmed by 3 bases and V by 7 bases; bases with no gene match: 15. Germline assignment: CDR1 SGHTA and CDR2 FQGTGA. This CDR3 has 16 amino acids. CDR3 sequence: CASKPGLGKYFYEQYF. DNA of the CDR3: TGTGCCAGCAAACCCGGACTAGGCAAATATTTCTACGAGCAGTACTTC.

This chain connects TRBV30 to TRBJ1-2, with D perhaps matching TRBD1 (6 bases). Germline V lookup: CDR1 GTSNPN, CDR2 SVGIG (reference sequence). Trimming cost V 2 bases and J 4 bases, with 14 bases left between them. This CDR3 is 14 amino acids long. The CDR3 spells CAWSRGGPTYGYTF. CDR3 bases: TGTGCCTGGAGTAGGGGGGGACCGACCTATGGCTACACCTTC.